This is a list of T cell receptor beta chains from one sample in a study of cytotoxic CD8 clonotypes in ibrutinib-treated CLL. The method was immunoSEQ multiplex PCR; TCRdb's version includes in-frame clones alone and lacks a portion of them. The sample lists 300,000 to 350,000 clones, almost 80% occurring once. The sequencing used PBMCs, collected before ibrutinib treatment. The receptors were gathered from a human donor with chronic lymphocytic leukemia. Each CDR3 is given with its conserved first and last residue. A D gene is named only where the DNA matches it firmly. Clone size is stated in some rows and not others, as once, few, many or a class when expanded.

V gene	J gene	clone size	D gene	CDR3 protein	CDR3 DNA
TRBV15	TRBJ2-1	NA	TRBD1	CATSRTGTAKGNEQFF	TGTGCCACCAGCAGGACGGGGACAGCAAAGGGCAATGAGCAGTTCTTC
TRBV15	TRBJ2-7	NA	TRBD2	CATSRPTKTSGRSSYEQYF	TGTGCCACCAGCAGACCCACAAAGACTAGCGGGAGGAGTTCCTACGAGCAGTACTTC
TRBV18	TRBJ2-7	NA	TRBD1	CASKVGQGPSYEQYF	TGTGCCAGCAAAGTGGGACAGGGCCCCTCCTACGAGCAGTACTTC
TRBV7-3	TRBJ1-1	NA	NA	CASSLRQNTEAFF	TGTGCCAGCAGCTTAAGACAGAACACTGAAGCTTTCTTT
TRBV7-8	TRBJ1-1	few	NA	CASSARRDGQAFF	TGTGCCAGCAGCGCCCGAAGGGACGGACAAGCTTTCTTT
TRBV5-1	TRBJ2-1	NA	TRBD1	CASSLLGQVHNEQFF	TGCGCCAGCAGCCTCCTAGGACAGGTACACAATGAGCAGTTCTTC
TRBV11-2	TRBJ2-1	NA	TRBD2	CASSSEREYSYNEQFF	TGTGCCAGCAGCTCAGAGCGGGAGTACTCCTACAATGAGCAGTTCTTC
TRBV6-5	TRBJ1-5	NA	TRBD1	CASSAPGQGNQPQHF	TGTGCCAGCAGTGCCCCGGGACAGGGCAATCAGCCCCAGCATTTT
TRBV7-7	TRBJ2-1	few	TRBD2	CASSLAGPHNEQFF	TGTGCTAGCAGCTTAGCGGGACCTCACAATGAGCAGTTCTTC
TRBV6-6	TRBJ2-7	NA	TRBD2	CASSYSTSGGREQYF	TGTGCCAGCAGTTACTCTACTAGCGGGGGCCGGGAGCAGTACTTC
TRBV5-4	TRBJ2-7	NA	TRBD2	CASSAGLVDAYEQYF	TGTGCCAGCAGCGCGGGACTAGTTGATGCCTACGAGCAGTACTTC